This T cell receptor (beta chain) came from a study of blood T cells in healthy people across ages. The study recruited healthy Caucasian donors from Russia who were aged about 6 to 95. This clonotype was detected a few times. Its antigen remains unknown. It was with a sample-barcoded 5' primer and a J-beta primer mix that a second PCR of about 6 to 12 cycles was run. TCRdb re-called the 5' RACE reads with MiXCR, one entry per CDR3 protein. The sample records 600,000 to 1,000,000 distinct CDR3 sequences, approximately 25% being singletons. Study-level findings and limits: Per million T cells, TCR beta diversity dropped roughly linearly as age increased.

The CDR3 length is 15 residues. These data were also filed under a second study, of T cells of mothers and their children.

The sequenced material came from blood. The chain employs TRBV12-3 or TRBV12-4 and TRBJ2-5; TRBD1 matches at 7 bases. The J call could be wrong; TRBJ2-7 is a better fit for the DNA end. The source of this sequence is a boy younger than 18 in good health. CDR3 in DNA: TGTGCCAGCAGTTTTCGGACAGGAGGAAGCTACGAGCAGTACTTC. Translated: CASSFRTGGSYEQYF.